Below, 25 T cell receptor beta chains from the same sample are listed, as sequenced in a study of identical twins (dated by TCRdb to 2016 to 2017). Library preparation was by 5' RACE. Sequencing relied on an Illumina HiSeq 2000. In TCRdb, the public reads were trimmed at Q25 with fastp and aligned with MiXCR, with productive beta chains retained. Duplicate CDR3 protein sequences are folded into a single record with the most common DNA and genes. This sample gives around 570,000 distinct CDR3 sequences in total; roughly 9.9% of them show up just once. Together, the top ten hold roughly 3.2% of the sample. This same sample was also taken into another study, of yellow fever vaccine responses in identical twins.

The sequencing sample was made of PBMCs. The receptors were gathered from a young woman in good health.

In this sample, this clonotype turned up many times. The V gene is TRBV6-5, the J gene TRBJ1-2; TRBD1 is a possible D gene (5 bases). Germline V gene data show CDR1 as MNHEY and CDR2 as SVGAGI. Trimming took 6 bases from V and 0 from J, leaving 14 bases between them. The CDR3 is 15 residues long. DNA for the CDR3: TGTGCCAGCAGATCAAGAGGGGACTCTAACTATGGCTACACCTTC. Protein sequence: CASRSRGDSNYGYTF.

Only a few counts were recorded for this clonotype. The rearrangement joins TRBV7-9 to TRBJ2-2; 7 bases align to TRBD1. This CDR3 comprises 14 residues. Per the germline V gene, CDR1 is SEHNR and CDR2 is FQNEAQ (reference sequence). V dropped 5 bases and J dropped 7; count of bases not matched to a gene: 7. Here the CDR3 reads CASSPRDRVGELFF. Written as DNA, the CDR3 is TGTGCCAGCAGCCCACGTGACAGGGTCGGGGAGCTGTTTTTT. The full variable domain, completed using reference TRBV7-9 and TRBJ2-2, is DTGVSQNPRHKITKRGQNVTFRCDPISEHNRLYWYRQTLGQGPEFLTYFQNEAQLEKSRLLSDRFSAERPKGSFSTLEIQRTEQGDSAMYLCASSPRDRVGELFFGEGSRLTVL.

This clonotype was seen only a few times. J is TRBJ2-1 and V is TRBV5-4; D gene ambiguous. Looked up from germline, CDR1 is SGHNT and CDR2 is YYREEE (reference sequence). V gave up 4 bases and J gave up 0 bases, with 14 bases separating them. The CDR3 length is 16 residues. CDR3 coding DNA: TGTGCCAGCAGCCTGACGGTCCTCAGCTCCTACAATGAGCAGTTCTTC. This translates into CASSLTVLSSYNEQFF.

There are many counts of this clonotype. The gene calls are TRBV7-6 and TRBJ2-7; D is perhaps TRBD1 (6 bases). The ends were cut back, 4 bases at V and 7 bases at J, with 26 bases in the middle. Looked up from germline, CDR1 is SGHVS and CDR2 is FNYEAQ. The CDR3 length is 17 residues. The CDR3 DNA sequence: TGTGCCAGCAGCTCAAACACTCGAATGACAGGATTTTTGGAGCAGTACTTC. It specifies CASSSNTRMTGFLEQYF.

At least ten counts were recorded for this clonotype. The chain carries TRBV4-3 and TRBJ2-7; TRBD1 aligns across 7 bases. V was pared by 0 bases and J by 5 bases, with 7 bases of the junction left unmatched. The CDR3 is 15 amino acids. Germline V CDR1 and CDR2: LGHNA, YSLEER. The CDR3 DNA sequence: TGCGCCAGCAGCCAAGATACGACAGGGTGGAACGAGCAGTACTTC. Residues: CASSQDTTGWNEQYF.

This clonotype was observed many times. The chain employs TRBV7-2 and TRBJ2-3; D is ambiguous. V was trimmed by 5 bases and J by 1 base, leaving 16 bases between them. Germline CDR1 reads SGHTA; CDR2 reads FQGNSA. The CDR3 is 16 residues long. CDR3 protein: CASSQGFGVGTDTQYF. In nucleotides, the CDR3 is TGTGCCAGCAGCCAAGGCTTTGGTGTTGGCACAGATACGCAGTATTTT.

At least ten counts were recorded for this clonotype. This chain links TRBV28 with TRBJ2-1, with D perhaps matching TRBD1 or TRBD2 (5 bases each). Germline V gene sequence: CDR1 MDHEN, CDR2 SYDVKM. Trimming cost V 8 bases and J 8 bases, with 19 bases left between them. This CDR3 is 14 amino acids long. DNA of the CDR3: TGTGCCAGCCGGGACCCTTCGAACGTCTATGAGCAGTTCTTC. This sequence encodes CASRDPSNVYEQFF. The variable domain in full, with the rest retrieved from reference TRBV28 and TRBJ2-1, is DVKVTQSSRYLVKRTGEKVFLECVQDMDHENMFWYRQDPGLGLRLIYFSYDVKMKEKGDIPEGYSVSREKKERFSLILESASTNQTSMYLCASRDPSNVYEQFFGPGTRLTVL.

This clonotype was observed a handful of times. V is TRBV7-2 and J is TRBJ1-4; 8 positions match TRBD1. This CDR3 contains 12 residues. The trim removed 1 base at V and 11 bases at J, leaving 0 bases unmatched. Germline assignment: CDR1 SGHTA and CDR2 FQGNSA. CDR3 DNA sequence: TGTGCCAGCAGCTTAGACAGGGGGAAACTGTTTTTT. This codes for CASSLDRGKLFF.

There are a few counts of this clonotype. V gene TRBV4-3 combines with J gene TRBJ2-6; tentatively, D is TRBD1 or TRBD2 (5 bases each). Germline V CDR1 and CDR2: LGHNA, YSLEER. Trimming removed 0 bases from V and 1 base from J, with 10 bases in between. The CDR3 sequence is 17 residues long. This chain's CDR3 is CASSQDLWGSGANVLTF. The CDR3 DNA reads as TGCGCCAGCAGCCAAGATCTGTGGGGGTCTGGGGCCAACGTCCTGACTTTC.

This clonotype was detected a few times. The rearrangement joins TRBV7-2 to TRBJ2-3, with D maybe TRBD2 (5 bases). The length of the CDR3 is 15 residues. The V gene's germline CDR1 is SGHTA and CDR2 FQGNSA. V gave up 1 base and J gave up 2 bases, with 10 bases separating them. CDR3 sequence reads: CASSLVTGNTDTQYF. CDR3 bases: TGTGCCAGCAGCTTAGTAACGGGGAACACAGATACGCAGTATTTT. The complete variable domain, with remaining parts taken from reference TRBV7-2 and TRBJ2-3, reads GAGVSQSPSNKVTEKGKDVELRCDPISGHTALYWYRQSLGQGLEFLIYFQGNSAPDKSGLPSDRFSAERTGGSVSTLTIQRTQQEDSAVYLCASSLVTGNTDTQYFGPGTRLTVL.

This clonotype was counted at least ten times. The chain joins TRBV5-1 to TRBJ1-1; weak D call: TRBD1 (5 bases). The CDR3 is 14 residues long. Germline CDR1 and CDR2: SGHRS and YFSETQ. Trimming shortened V by 1 base and J by 1 base, and 8 bases separated the two germline ends. The CDR3 nucleotides read TGCGCCAGCAGCTTGCAGGGTTCGAACACTGAAGCTTTCTTT. Translating gives CASSLQGSNTEAFF.

This sequence joins TRBV3-1 and TRBJ2-7, with D perhaps TRBD1 (5 bases). The CDR3 consists of 14 residues. The germline V gene has CDR1 LGHDT and CDR2 YNNKEL (reference sequence). Trimming left V 5 bases short and J 2 bases short, with 13 bases between. CDR3 DNA: TGTGCCAGCAGCATAGCCAGGGCGCCCTACGAGCAGTACTTC. It translates to CASSIARAPYEQYF.

The chain combines TRBV6-4 with TRBJ2-1, with 14 positions matching TRBD2. The V and J ends lost 3 bases and 2 bases, in that order; junction bases with no gene match: 0. CDR1 is MRHNA, CDR2 SNTAGT, per germline. The length of the CDR3 is 16 residues. CDR3 bases: TGTGCCAGCAGTGAGGGACTAGCGGGGGCCTACAATGAGCAGTTCTTC. It is translated as CASSEGLAGAYNEQFF.

The chain joins TRBV7-6 to TRBJ2-2; D could derive from TRBD1 or TRBD2 (5 bases each). This CDR3 contains 15 residues. Deletions cut 5 bases from V and 2 bases from J, with 12 bases between. Germline assignment: CDR1 SGHVS and CDR2 FNYEAQ. Here the CDR3 reads CASSRPGTNTGELFF. Here the CDR3 DNA reads TGTGCCAGCAGCCGGCCGGGGACCAACACCGGGGAGCTGTTTTTT. Full variable domain (outside the CDR3, taken from reference TRBV7-6 and TRBJ2-2): GAGVSQSPRYKVTKRGQDVALRCDPISGHVSLYWYRQALGQGPEFLTYFNYEAQQDKSGLPNDRFSAERPEGSISTLTIQRTEQRDSAMYRCASSRPGTNTGELFFGEGSRLTVL.

This chain joins TRBV4-2 and TRBJ2-1; 7 positions agree with TRBD2. Germline values: CDR1 LGHNA, CDR2 YNFKEQ. The CDR3 is 16 residues long. J lost 2 bases, V lost 2 bases, and 6 bases had no gene match. The CDR3 region is CASSQPPAGTYNEQFF. The DNA for the CDR3 is TGTGCCAGCAGCCAACCACCAGCGGGAACCTACAATGAGCAGTTCTTC.

This clonotype showed up just a few times. The V call is TRBV29-1, the J call TRBJ2-7; D not certain. Germline V lookup: CDR1 SQVTM, CDR2 ANQGSEA. The CDR3 is made up of 13 amino acids. V was trimmed by 6 bases and J by 7 bases, leaving 19 bases between them. CDR3 DNA: TGCAGCGTCGGACCAACTTCTACAGCTGAGCAGTACTTC. The encoded protein is CSVGPTSTAEQYF.

This clonotype was detected only a few times. The chain is built from TRBV6-2 or TRBV6-3 and TRBJ1-5; D is possibly TRBD1 (5 bases). Germline V gene lookup returns CDR1 MNHEY and CDR2 SVGEGT. V lost 2 bases and J lost 4, with 18 bases in between. The CDR3 spans 17 residues. In nucleotides, the CDR3 is TGTGCCAGCAGTTACCAGTTGGGGGAGTCCCCGAATCAGCCCCAGCATTTT. Translation gives CASSYQLGESPNQPQHF.

This clonotype was detected only a few times. The chain recombines TRBV28 with TRBJ2-5; the D gene could be TRBD1 or TRBD2 (5 bases each). The CDR3 consists of 13 residues. CDR1 is MDHEN and CDR2 is SYDVKM in the germline V gene. Trimming stripped 4 bases from V and 4 bases from J, with 10 bases between. DNA for the CDR3: TGTGCCAGCAGTTCGTCGGGACGAGAGACCCAGTACTTC. Translating it yields CASSSSGRETQYF.

The chain recombines TRBV7-9 with TRBJ2-7; 7 bases agree with TRBD1. Germline-derived CDR1 and CDR2 are SEHNR and FQNEAQ (reference sequence). The CDR3 contains 15 residues. V was clipped by 3 bases and J by 6 bases; unmatched bases: 11. The CDR3 sequence: CASSFGQAFRGEQYF. The DNA for the CDR3 is TGTGCCAGCAGCTTTGGACAGGCCTTTAGGGGCGAGCAGTACTTC. Drawing the rest from reference TRBV7-9 and TRBJ2-7, the complete variable domain is DTGVSQNPRHKITKRGQNVTFRCDPISEHNRLYWYRQTLGQGPEFLTYFQNEAQLEKSRLLSDRFSAERPKGSFSTLEIQRTEQGDSAMYLCASSFGQAFRGEQYFGPGTRLTVT.

This clonotype was seen a handful of times. The V and J genes are TRBV15 and TRBJ2-2; 8 positions match TRBD1. The junction had 0 bases not matched to a gene; V was cut back by 3 bases and J by 3 bases. The length of the CDR3 is 14 residues. Germline lookup yields CDR1 LNHNV and CDR2 YYDKDF (reference sequence). DNA of the CDR3: TGTGCCACCAGCAGGGACAGGGACACCGGGGAGCTGTTTTTT. This translates into CATSRDRDTGELFF.

The genes are TRBV3-1 and TRBJ2-1, with D possibly being TRBD1 (8 bases). The length of the CDR3 is 15 residues. Trimming stripped 4 bases from V and 4 bases from J, with 14 bases between. Germline loops: CDR1 LGHDT, CDR2 YNNKEL (reference sequence). CDR3: CASSPTGGDYNEQFF. The CDR3 coding sequence is TGTGCCAGCAGCCCCACAGGGGGGGATTACAATGAGCAGTTCTTC.

This clonotype has a handful of counts. V is TRBV14 and J is TRBJ2-2; no reliable D call. The V end was cut by 0 bases, the J end by 0 bases, with 8 bases between. Germline loops: CDR1 SGHDN, CDR2 FVKESK. CDR3 length: 16 residues. The CDR3 nucleotides read TGTGCCAGCAGCCAAGATCTGGGCACGAACACCGGGGAGCTGTTTTTT. It encodes CASSQDLGTNTGELFF.

The chain employs TRBV12-5 and TRBJ2-2; D is perhaps TRBD2 (6 bases). Germline V gene data show CDR1 as LGHNT and CDR2 as FRNRAP. There are 16 residues in the CDR3. Trimming pared 1 base from V and 5 bases from J, leaving 14 bases between. The CDR3 nucleotides read TGTGCTAGTGGTTTGGGACTCGGGGGAACGACCGGGGAGCTGTTTTTT. As protein: CASGLGLGGTTGELFF.

The chain joins TRBV10-2 to TRBJ2-7; a weak D match, TRBD2 (5 bases). With 5 bases removed from V and 3 bases from J, the gap between germline ends came to 11 bases. From germline, CDR1 is WSHSY and CDR2 SAAADI. The length of the CDR3 is 13 residues. The CDR3 reads CASSHGLFYEQYF. The CDR3 nucleotides read TGCGCCAGCAGTCACGGACTTTTCTACGAGCAGTACTTC.

This clonotype has at least ten counts. V is TRBV12-3 or TRBV12-4 and J is TRBJ1-6, with D uncertain. Trimming left V 5 bases short and J 7 bases short, with 15 bases between. This CDR3 contains 15 residues. This CDR3 is CASSPQDGFNSPLHF. CDR3 DNA: TGTGCCAGCAGTCCTCAGGACGGATTCAATTCACCCCTCCACTTT.